The 15 T cell receptor beta chains reported below all come from one sample, sequenced in a study of early stage breast cancer tumors. The method was immunoSEQ multiplex PCR; TCRdb's version includes in-frame clones alone and lacks a portion of them. The sample holds tens of thousands of clones; roughly 81% are singletons and the top ten take 4.5% to 5%. The material sequenced was blood. These receptor sequences come from a person in their 40s with breast cancer.

The chain is built from TRBV6-5 and TRBJ2-7; the match to TRBD2 covers 10 bases. The CDR3 is 14 residues long. From germline, CDR1 is MNHEY and CDR2 SVGAGI. V was pared by 3 bases and J by 5 bases, with 4 bases of the junction left unmatched. In DNA form, the CDR3 reads TGTGCCAGCAGTTATGGGACTAGCGAGGACGAGCAGTACTTC. Its translation: CASSYGTSEDEQYF.

The chain employs TRBV6-5 and TRBJ1-4; a possible D gene is TRBD1 (6 bases). CDR3 length: 14 amino acids. Trimming took 2 bases from V and 8 from J, leaving 12 bases between them. From germline, CDR1 is MNHEY and CDR2 SVGAGI. CDR3 coding DNA: TGTGCCAGCAGTTACGGACAGTTCTCCGAAAAACTGTTTTTT. Translation: CASSYGQFSEKLFF.

This chain joins TRBV19 and TRBJ2-3; D unresolved. V lost 3 bases to trimming and J lost 0 bases, with 10 bases between them. The CDR3 loop spans 15 amino acids. The germline CDR1 and CDR2 sequences are LNHDA and SQIVND (reference sequence). The CDR3: CASSIRRPSTDTQYF. In DNA, the CDR3 is TGTGCCAGTAGTATTCGCAGACCTAGCACAGATACGCAGTATTTT.

The V and J genes are TRBV11-2 and TRBJ2-5, with D uncertain. The V gene's germline CDR1 is SGHAT and CDR2 FQNNGV. The CDR3 consists of 11 residues. The germline V and J ends were trimmed by 5 bases and 2 bases, with 3 bases remaining between them. CDR3 DNA: TGTGCCAGCAGCATTCAAGAGACCCAGTACTTC. It is translated as CASSIQETQYF. The whole variable domain, filled in from reference TRBV11-2 and TRBJ2-5, reads EAGVAQSPRYKIIEKRQSVAFWCNPISGHATLYWYQQILGQGPKLLIQFQNNGVVDDSQLPKDRFSAERLKGVDSTLKIQPAKLEDSAVYLCASSIQETQYFGPGTRLLVL.

The rearrangement joins TRBV6-5 to TRBJ2-1; no definite D call. Germline loops: CDR1 MNHEY, CDR2 SVGAGI. Trimming removed 5 bases at V and 5 bases at J, with 10 bases between. This CDR3 spans 13 amino acids. As DNA, the CDR3 is TGTGCCAGCAGTCCGGGCGCCCACAATGAGCAGTTCTTC. Translated, it gives CASSPGAHNEQFF.

The chain employs TRBV29-1 and TRBJ2-1; D unclear. With 3 bases removed from V and 4 bases from J, the gap between germline ends came to 10 bases. CDR1 is SQVTM and CDR2 is ANQGSEA in the germline V gene. This CDR3 region has 13 residues. For the CDR3, the DNA is TGCAGCGTTGATTCTCCACTTTACAATGAGCAGTTCTTC. Translation: CSVDSPLYNEQFF.

Only a few counts were recorded for this clone. The rearrangement joins TRBV4-1 to TRBJ2-5; D uncertain. Germline V gene data show CDR1 as MGHRA and CDR2 as YSYEKL. V lost 4 bases and J 5 bases, leaving 17 bases between the germline ends. This CDR3 contains 15 residues. CDR3 protein: CASSRVGSLYETQYF. The CDR3 coding sequence is TGCGCCAGCAGCCGGGTGGGTAGTTTATACGAGACCCAGTACTTC.

The V and J genes are TRBV30 and TRBJ2-1; D unresolved. V gave up 2 bases and J gave up 2 bases, with 10 bases separating them. The CDR3 is 14 residues long. The germline V gene encodes CDR1 GTSNPN and CDR2 SVGIG (reference sequence). The CDR3 DNA reads TGTGCCTGGAGTCTGGGCGGTCCCTACAATGAGCAGTTCTTC. The encoded protein is CAWSLGGPYNEQFF.

This clone has just a few counts. V gene TRBV6-1 combines with J gene TRBJ2-2, with 8 bases aligning to TRBD1. The CDR3 is 13 residues long. J was trimmed by 9 bases and V by 6 bases; bases with no gene match: 6. CDR1 is MNHNS, CDR2 SASEGT, per germline. Written as DNA, the CDR3 is TGTGCCAGCAGGACAGGGGATCACCGGGAGCTGTTTTTT. Encoded protein: CASRTGDHRELFF.

The chain employs TRBV5-4 and TRBJ2-3; tentatively, D is TRBD1 (6 bases). The CDR3 runs 13 residues. Looked up from germline, CDR1 is SGHNT and CDR2 is YYREEE (reference sequence). V was pared by 7 bases and J by 3 bases, with 12 bases between. CDR3 protein: CASGRTETDTQYF. The CDR3 DNA is TGTGCCAGCGGACGGACAGAAACAGATACGCAGTATTTT.

This rearrangement joins TRBV30 to TRBJ1-4; TRBD1 agrees at 7 bases. After removal of 1 base from V and 4 bases from J, the junction contained 3 bases not matched to a gene. The CDR3 has 14 amino acids. Germline CDR1 GTSNPN, CDR2 SVGIG (reference sequence). CDR3 in DNA: TGTGCCTGGAGTGAGGGACAGCTTAATGAAAAACTGTTTTTT. This sequence encodes CAWSEGQLNEKLFF. Supplemented by reference TRBV30 and TRBJ1-4, the full variable domain reads SQTIHQWPATLVQPVGSPLSLECTVEGTSNPNLYWYRQAAGRGLQLLFYSVGIGQISSEVPQNLSASRPQDRQFILSSKKLLLSDSGFYLCAWSEGQLNEKLFFGSGTQLSVL.

V usage is TRBV9 and J usage is TRBJ2-7; possible D gene TRBD2, 6 bases. The germline V gene has CDR1 SGDLS and CDR2 YYNGEE. Trimming took 4 bases from V and 3 from J, leaving 14 bases between them. The CDR3 has 14 amino acids. The CDR3 region has the DNA TGTGCCAGCAGCTTTAGCGGAGAGGGCTACGAGCAGTACTTC. It encodes CASSFSGEGYEQYF.

The CDR3: CASSLAEIWTYNEQFF. DNA for the CDR3: TGTGCCAGCAGCTTGGCCGAGATTTGGACGTACAATGAGCAGTTCTTC. The chain links TRBV5-6 to TRBJ2-1; D is unclear. Germline V lookup: CDR1 SGHDT, CDR2 YYEEEE. The V gene lost 0 bases and the J gene lost 4 bases, with 14 bases spanning the gap. This CDR3 is 16 amino acids long.

J is TRBJ2-5 and V is TRBV7-8; 12 nucleotides line up with TRBD2. The length of the CDR3 is 18 residues. Per germline, CDR1 SGHVS and CDR2 FQNEAQ. Trimming took 1 base from V and 0 from J; bases not matched to a gene: 6. The CDR3 region is CASSLGGTSGPHQETQYF. CDR3 DNA sequence: TGTGCCAGCAGCTTAGGGGGGACTAGCGGGCCCCACCAAGAGACCCAGTACTTC. The whole variable domain, filled in from reference TRBV7-8 and TRBJ2-5, reads GAGVSQSPRYKVAKRGQDVALRCDPISGHVSLFWYQQALGQGPEFLTYFQNEAQLDKSGLPSDRFFAERPEGSVSTLKIQRTQQEDSAVYLCASSLGGTSGPHQETQYFGPGTRLLVL.

The chain couples TRBV7-9 to TRBJ1-5; D call uncertain. CDR3 length: 12 amino acids. Germline lookup yields CDR1 SEHNR and CDR2 FQNEAQ (reference sequence). The V and J ends lost 1 base and 5 bases respectively, with 3 bases between them. The CDR3 protein is CASSLDDQPQHF. The DNA for the CDR3 is TGTGCCAGCAGCTTAGATGATCAGCCCCAGCATTTT.